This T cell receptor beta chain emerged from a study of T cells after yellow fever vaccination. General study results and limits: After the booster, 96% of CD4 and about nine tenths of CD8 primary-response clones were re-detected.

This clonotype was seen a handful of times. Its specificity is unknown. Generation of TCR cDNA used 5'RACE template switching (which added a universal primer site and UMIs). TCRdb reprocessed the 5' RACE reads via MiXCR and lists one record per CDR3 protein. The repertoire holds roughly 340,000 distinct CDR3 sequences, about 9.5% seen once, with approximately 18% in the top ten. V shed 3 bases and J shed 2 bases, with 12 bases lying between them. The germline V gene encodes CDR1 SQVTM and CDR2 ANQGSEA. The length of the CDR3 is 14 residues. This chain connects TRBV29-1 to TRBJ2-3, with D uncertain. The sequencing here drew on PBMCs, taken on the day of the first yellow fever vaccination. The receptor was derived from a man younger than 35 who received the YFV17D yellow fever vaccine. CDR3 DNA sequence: TGCAGCGTTGATCGGCAACTTACCACAGATACGCAGTATTTT. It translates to CSVDRQLTTDTQYF.